This T cell receptor (beta chain) comes out of a study of shared clonotypes between healthy human individuals. As for the study in general: CD4 naive and CD4 memory each took three plates per donor, while CD8 naive took two and CD8 memory one.

This clone was recorded only once. TCRdb's copy holds only in-frame clones and misses some; the assay was immunoSEQ multiplex PCR. The data show roughly 720,000 clones, roughly 87% seen once. The TCR comes from a man between 18 and 35 years old in good health. Some clones in this sample may be carry-over from other donors' samples. Sequencing was carried out using memory CD8+ T cells from PBMCs. Subset here: CD45RO+ cells pooled with CCR7-negative TemRA cells.

CDR3 DNA: TGTGCCTGGGACATGATAAATACGGGGCCCGGGGAGCTGTTTTTT. This codes for CAWDMINTGPGELFF. This chain links TRBV30 with TRBJ2-2; the D call may be TRBD1 or TRBD2 (5 bases each). Trimming took 5 bases from V and 6 from J, leaving 19 bases between them. The germline V gene encodes CDR1 GTSNPN and CDR2 SVGIG (reference sequence). CDR3 length equals 15 residues.